One sample yielded the 11 T cell receptor beta chains listed below, sequenced in a study of T cells in Graves' hyperthyroidism and ophthalmopathy. Amplified TCR beta CDR3 regions came from RNA transcripts. A first-round RT-PCR of the TCR CDR3 used the HTBI primer set. In TCRdb, the multiplex PCR reads were re-called with MiXCR into one record per CDR3 protein. Altogether some 350,000 distinct CDR3 sequences are present, about 18% being singletons, with the ten largest covering around 4%. Material: blood. Receptors were obtained from a woman between 18 and 29 years old with Graves' hyperthyroidism.

This clonotype was detected many times. The chain employs TRBV5-4 and TRBJ1-4; a weak D match, TRBD1 (6 bases). Germline V gene lookup returns CDR1 SGHNT and CDR2 YYREEE (reference sequence). The V end lost 3 bases, the J end lost 0 bases, and 12 bases lay between the germline ends. This CDR3 is 16 amino acids long. CDR3 residues: CASSWGPGSTNEKLFF. DNA of the CDR3: TGTGCCAGCAGCTGGGGGCCGGGGTCAACTAATGAAAAACTGTTTTTT.

This clonotype was picked up many times. J is TRBJ1-2 and V is TRBV20-1; the D gene is possibly TRBD1 (6 bases). Germline assignment: CDR1 DFQATT and CDR2 SNEGSKA (reference sequence). Deletions cut 4 bases from V and 3 bases from J, with 15 bases between. The CDR3 length is 14 residues. The CDR3 region is CSATTGTGHYGYTF. CDR3 DNA: TGCAGTGCTACCACAGGGACGGGTCACTATGGCTACACCTTC.

This clonotype was seen ten or more times. This rearrangement joins TRBV6-5 to TRBJ1-2, with 8 bases identical to TRBD1. V shed 2 bases, J shed 3 bases, and the junction held 5 bases outside the gene matches. Germline CDR1 is MNHEY and CDR2 is SVGAGI. CDR3 length equals 15 residues. The CDR3 bases are TGTGCCAGCAGTTACACGACAGGGGTAGACTATGGCTACACCTTC. The encoded protein is CASSYTTGVDYGYTF.

This clonotype was seen many times. The chain has TRBV2 and TRBJ1-1; the D is unclear. The CDR3 loop spans 14 amino acids. V lost 5 bases, J lost 2 bases, and 12 bases lay in between. The germline gives CDR1 SNHLY, CDR2 FYNNEI. CDR3 region: CASSFSRTNTEAFF. CDR3 nucleotide sequence: TGTGCCAGCAGTTTCAGCAGGACTAACACTGAAGCTTTCTTT.

This clonotype was counted a few times. Being one base from a much bigger clone, this may be a read error. This chain connects TRBV25-1 to TRBJ1-5; 7 nucleotides align to TRBD1. Germline V gene sequence: CDR1 MGHDK, CDR2 SYGVNS. This CDR3 is 15 amino acids long. In nucleotides, the CDR3 is TGTGCCAGCAGTGATTCGGGACAGAGCAGTCAGCCCCAGCATTTT. Its protein product is CASSDSGQSSQPQHF.

This clonotype was seen repeatedly, ten times or more. The chain uses TRBV5-1 and TRBJ1-1; 8 bases fit TRBD1. Germline V gene sequence: CDR1 SGHRS, CDR2 YFSETQ. Trimming at V came to 4 bases and at J to 1 base, leaving 6 bases not matched to a gene. This CDR3 region has 15 residues. CDR3 region: CASSQRDRTNTEAFF. CDR3 nucleotide sequence: TGCGCCAGCAGCCAGCGGGACAGGACGAACACTGAAGCTTTCTTT.

This clonotype was seen repeatedly, ten times or more. This rearrangement joins TRBV24-1 to TRBJ2-7; tentative D call: TRBD1 (6 bases). V was trimmed by 4 bases and J by 4 bases, leaving 13 bases between them. Per germline, CDR1 KGHDR and CDR2 SFDVKD. The CDR3 has 14 residues. The CDR3 is CATSDSGDRYEQYF. CDR3 in DNA: TGTGCCACCAGTGACTCAGGGGATCGTTACGAGCAGTACTTC.

This clonotype occurred a few times. The V call is TRBV6-5, the J call TRBJ2-7; 9 bases match TRBD2. J lost 3 bases, V lost 4 bases, and 4 bases had no gene match. The CDR3 runs to 14 residues. Germline assignment: CDR1 MNHEY and CDR2 SVGAGI. CDR3 sequence reads: CASSSPAGGYEQYF. In DNA form, the CDR3 reads TGTGCCAGCAGTTCTCCAGCGGGAGGCTACGAGCAGTACTTC.

This clonotype was counted at least ten times. The rearrangement uses TRBV15 and TRBJ1-2, with 10 bases that match TRBD1. Germline V gene data show CDR1 as LNHNV and CDR2 as YYDKDF (reference sequence). CDR3 length: 14 amino acids. Trimming cost V 1 base and J 6 bases; bases outside gene matches: 2. CDR3 protein: CATSRVGQGNGYTF. The CDR3 nucleotides are TGTGCCACCAGCAGAGTGGGACAGGGGAATGGCTACACCTTC.

This clonotype appeared many times. The chain has TRBV20-1 and TRBJ1-4, with D unresolved. Germline-derived CDR1 and CDR2 are DFQATT and SNEGSKA (reference sequence). V was shortened by 6 bases and J by 0 bases, with 8 bases between the two germline ends. This CDR3 spans 13 amino acids. CDR3: CSAPAATNEKLFF. The CDR3 nucleotides read TGCAGTGCCCCGGCTGCAACTAATGAAAAACTGTTTTTT.

In this sample, this clonotype turned up many times. The genes are TRBV24-1 and TRBJ2-7; 8 bases are shared with TRBD1. The CDR3 has 15 residues. CDR1 KGHDR and CDR2 SFDVKD come from the germline V gene. V shed 3 bases and J 1 base; nucleotides not matched to a gene: 4. Written as DNA, the CDR3 is TGTGCCACCAGTGATCCCCGGGACAGGTCCTACGAGCAGTACTTC. It is translated as CATSDPRDRSYEQYF.